This T cell receptor beta chain was documented in a study of blood T cells in healthy people across ages. It was with a sample-barcoded 5' primer and a J-beta primer mix that a second PCR of roughly 7 to 12 cycles was run. TCRdb recomputed calls from the 5' RACE reads with MiXCR, one row per CDR3 protein. The sample lists under 1,000,000 distinct CDR3 sequences, about 36% occurring once. This CDR3 region has 14 residues. In germline, CDR1 is SGHRS, CDR2 YFSETQ. This clonotype was detected only once. Germline and junction disagree at one end, which may indicate a read error. The TCR was taken from a man younger than 35 in good health. Specimen: blood. This chain links TRBV5-1 with TRBJ2-3; perhaps D is TRBD1 or TRBD2 (5 bases each). CDR3 loop: CASSLAGMTDTLYF. The DNA of the CDR3 is TGCGCCAGCAGCTTGGCCGGGATGACAGATACGCTGTATTTT.